These 3 T cell receptor beta chains were all obtained from the same sample, sequenced in a study of CD8+ T cells in alopecia areata. After isolation, RNA underwent reverse transcription to generate cDNA as the sequencing template. Profiling relied on immunoSEQ multiplex PCR, and the TCRdb table lists in-frame clones only, not all of them. The sample yields 150,000 to 200,000 clones, approximately 70% seen once. Material: CD8+ T cells sorted from blood, obtained at week 0. The receptors derive from a human donor with alopecia areata.

The rearrangement uses TRBV5-1 and TRBJ2-3; the match to TRBD2 covers 12 bases. Unmatched junction bases numbered 3, after V lost 5 bases and J lost 5 bases. The germline V gene encodes CDR1 SGHRS and CDR2 YFSETQ. The CDR3 runs to 14 residues. Here the CDR3 reads CASRTSGGQDTQYF. For the CDR3, the DNA is TGCGCCAGCAGAACTAGCGGGGGGCAAGATACGCAGTATTTT.

V and J are TRBV4-1 and TRBJ2-1, with 8 bases fitting TRBD1. J was trimmed by 1 base and V by 1 base; bases with no gene match: 3. The CDR3 has 16 residues. The germline V gene has CDR1 MGHRA and CDR2 YSYEKL. CDR3 residues: CASSQGQGSSYNEQFF. CDR3 nucleotide sequence: TGCGCCAGCAGCCAAGGACAGGGGTCATCCTACAATGAGCAGTTCTTC.

V usage is TRBV29-1 and J usage is TRBJ1-2, with TRBD1 matching 7 bases. The germline gives CDR1 SQVTM, CDR2 ANQGSEA. The trim removed 4 bases at V and 1 base at J, leaving 12 bases unmatched. The CDR3 is made up of 16 amino acids. The CDR3 DNA follows: TGCAGCGTTGGTACGATCACAGGGGATGTTAACTATGGCTACACCTTC. It yields the protein CSVGTITGDVNYGYTF.